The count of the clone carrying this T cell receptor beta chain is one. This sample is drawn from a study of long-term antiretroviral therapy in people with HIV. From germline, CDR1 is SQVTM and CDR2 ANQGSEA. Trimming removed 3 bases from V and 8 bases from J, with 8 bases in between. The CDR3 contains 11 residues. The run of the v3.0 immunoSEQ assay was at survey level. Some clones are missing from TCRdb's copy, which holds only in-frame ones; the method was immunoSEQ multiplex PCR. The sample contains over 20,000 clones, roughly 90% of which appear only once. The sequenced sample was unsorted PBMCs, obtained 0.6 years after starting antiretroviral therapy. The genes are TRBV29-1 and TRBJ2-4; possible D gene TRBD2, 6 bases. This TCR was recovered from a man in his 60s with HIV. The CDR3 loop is CSVDREDIQYF. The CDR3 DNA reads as TGCAGCGTTGATAGGGAGGACATTCAGTACTTC.